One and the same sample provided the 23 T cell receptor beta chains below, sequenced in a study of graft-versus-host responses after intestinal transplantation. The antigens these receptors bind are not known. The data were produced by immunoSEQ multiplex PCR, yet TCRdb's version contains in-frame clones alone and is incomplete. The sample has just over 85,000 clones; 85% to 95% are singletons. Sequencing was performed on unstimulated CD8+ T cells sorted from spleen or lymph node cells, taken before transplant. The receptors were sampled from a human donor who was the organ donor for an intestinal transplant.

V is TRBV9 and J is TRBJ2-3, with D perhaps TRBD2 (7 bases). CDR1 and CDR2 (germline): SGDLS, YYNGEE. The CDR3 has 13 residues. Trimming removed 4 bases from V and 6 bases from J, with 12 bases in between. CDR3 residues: CASSQGRADTQYF. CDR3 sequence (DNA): TGTGCCAGCAGCCAGGGGAGGGCCGATACGCAGTATTTT.

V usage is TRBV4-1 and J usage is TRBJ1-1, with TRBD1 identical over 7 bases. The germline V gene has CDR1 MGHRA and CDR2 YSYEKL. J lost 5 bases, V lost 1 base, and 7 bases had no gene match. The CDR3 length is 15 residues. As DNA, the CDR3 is TGCGCCAGCAGCCAAGGACAGGGATTCGGGACTGAAGCTTTCTTT. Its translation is CASSQGQGFGTEAFF.

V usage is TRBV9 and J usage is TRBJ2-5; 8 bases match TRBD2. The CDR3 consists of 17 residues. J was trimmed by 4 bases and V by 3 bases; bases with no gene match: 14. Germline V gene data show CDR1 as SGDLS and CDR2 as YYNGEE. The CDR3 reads CASSEHAGTRFGETQYF. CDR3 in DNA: TGTGCCAGCAGCGAACACGCCGGGACTAGGTTTGGAGAGACCCAGTACTTC.

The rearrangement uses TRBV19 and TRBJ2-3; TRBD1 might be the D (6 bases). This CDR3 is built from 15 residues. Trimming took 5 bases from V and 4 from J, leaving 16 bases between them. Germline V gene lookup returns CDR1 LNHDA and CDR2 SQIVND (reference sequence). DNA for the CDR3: TGTGCCAGTAGTGGCTCGTCACAGGGAGCAGATACGCAGTATTTT. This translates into CASSGSSQGADTQYF.

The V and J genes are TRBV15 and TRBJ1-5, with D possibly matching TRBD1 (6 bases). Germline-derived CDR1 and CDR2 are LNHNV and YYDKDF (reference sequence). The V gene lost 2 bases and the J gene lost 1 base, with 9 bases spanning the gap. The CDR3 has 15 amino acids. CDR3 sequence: CATSRHRASNQPQHF. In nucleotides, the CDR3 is TGTGCCACCAGCAGACACAGGGCAAGCAATCAGCCCCAGCATTTT.

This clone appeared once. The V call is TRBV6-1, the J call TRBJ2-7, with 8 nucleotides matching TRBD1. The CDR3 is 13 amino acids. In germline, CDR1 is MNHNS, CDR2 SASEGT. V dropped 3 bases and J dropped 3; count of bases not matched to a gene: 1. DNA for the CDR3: TGTGCCAGCAGTGACAGGGGGCTCTACGAGCAGTACTTC. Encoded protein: CASSDRGLYEQYF.

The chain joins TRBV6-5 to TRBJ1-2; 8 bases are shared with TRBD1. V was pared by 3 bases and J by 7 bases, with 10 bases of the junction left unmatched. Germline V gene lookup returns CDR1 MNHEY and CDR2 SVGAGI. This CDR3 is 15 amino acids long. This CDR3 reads CASSYGQGAFGGYTF. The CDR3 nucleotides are TGTGCCAGCAGTTATGGGCAGGGGGCGTTTGGTGGCTACACCTTC.

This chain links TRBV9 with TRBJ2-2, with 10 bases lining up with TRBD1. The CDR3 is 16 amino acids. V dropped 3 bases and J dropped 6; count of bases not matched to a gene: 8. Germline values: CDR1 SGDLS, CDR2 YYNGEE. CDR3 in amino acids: CASSAPGQGEAGELFF. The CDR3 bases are TGTGCCAGCAGCGCCCCAGGACAGGGGGAGGCCGGGGAGCTGTTTTTT. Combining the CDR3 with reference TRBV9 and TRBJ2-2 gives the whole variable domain DSGVTQTPKHLITATGQRVTLRCSPRSGDLSVYWYQQSLDQGLQFLIQYYNGEERAKGNILERFSAQQFPDLHSELNLSSLELGDSALYFCASSAPGQGEAGELFFGEGSRLTVL.

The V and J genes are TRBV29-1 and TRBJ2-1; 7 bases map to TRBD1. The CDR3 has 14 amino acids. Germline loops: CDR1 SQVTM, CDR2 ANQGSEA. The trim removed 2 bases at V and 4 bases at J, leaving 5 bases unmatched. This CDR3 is CSVERQGYYNEQFF. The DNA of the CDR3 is TGCAGCGTTGAAAGACAGGGATATTACAATGAGCAGTTCTTC.

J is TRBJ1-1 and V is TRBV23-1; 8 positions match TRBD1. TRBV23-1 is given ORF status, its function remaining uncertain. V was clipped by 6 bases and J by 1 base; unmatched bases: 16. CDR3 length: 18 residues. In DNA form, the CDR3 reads TGCGCCAGCAGCCAAATGAGGCAGGGGGCGAAATCGAACACTGAAGCTTTCTTT. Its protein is CASSQMRQGAKSNTEAFF.

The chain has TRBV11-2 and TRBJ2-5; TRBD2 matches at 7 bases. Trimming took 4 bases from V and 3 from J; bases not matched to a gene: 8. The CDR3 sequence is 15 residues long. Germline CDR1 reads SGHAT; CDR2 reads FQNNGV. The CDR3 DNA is TGTGCCAGCAGCTGGGTTCCAGGACTAGAAGAGACCCAGTACTTC. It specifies CASSWVPGLEETQYF.

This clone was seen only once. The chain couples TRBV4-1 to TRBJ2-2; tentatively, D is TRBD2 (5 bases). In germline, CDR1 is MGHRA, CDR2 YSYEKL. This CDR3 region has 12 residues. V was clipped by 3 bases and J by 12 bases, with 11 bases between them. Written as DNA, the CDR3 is TGCGCCAGCAGCCAGATGGAGGCGAAGCTGTTTTTT. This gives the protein CASSQMEAKLFF.

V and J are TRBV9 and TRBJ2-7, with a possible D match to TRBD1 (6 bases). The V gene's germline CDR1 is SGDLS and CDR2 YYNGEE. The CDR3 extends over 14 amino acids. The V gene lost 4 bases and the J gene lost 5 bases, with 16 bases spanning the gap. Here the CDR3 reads CASSPTGKGDEQYF. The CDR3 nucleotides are TGTGCCAGCAGCCCCACAGGTAAGGGGGACGAGCAGTACTTC.

The CDR3: CASSIGSGKTEAFF. The CDR3 DNA sequence: TGTGCCAGTAGTATTGGATCGGGGAAAACTGAAGCTTTCTTT. The chain carries TRBV19 and TRBJ1-1; no firm D call. Deletions cut 3 bases from V and 5 bases from J, with 13 bases between. This CDR3 comprises 14 residues. Germline V gene lookup returns CDR1 LNHDA and CDR2 SQIVND (reference sequence).

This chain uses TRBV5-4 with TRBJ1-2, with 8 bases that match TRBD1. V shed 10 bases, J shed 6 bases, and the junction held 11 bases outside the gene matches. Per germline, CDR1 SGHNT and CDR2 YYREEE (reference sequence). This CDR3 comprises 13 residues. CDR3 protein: CASSTRTGNGYTF. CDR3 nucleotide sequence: TGTGCCTCCAGCACCCGGACAGGGAATGGCTACACCTTC.

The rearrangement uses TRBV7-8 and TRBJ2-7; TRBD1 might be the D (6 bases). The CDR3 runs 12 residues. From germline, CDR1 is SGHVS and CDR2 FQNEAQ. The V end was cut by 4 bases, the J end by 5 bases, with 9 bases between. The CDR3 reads CASSSPGDEQYF. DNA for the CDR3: TGTGCCAGCAGCTCTCCAGGGGACGAGCAGTACTTC.

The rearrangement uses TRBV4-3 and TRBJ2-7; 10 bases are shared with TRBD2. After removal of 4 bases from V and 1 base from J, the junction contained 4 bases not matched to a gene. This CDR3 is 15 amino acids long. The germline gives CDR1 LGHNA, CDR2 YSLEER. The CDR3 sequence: CASSLAGGGSYEQYF. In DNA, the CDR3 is TGCGCCAGCAGCCTAGCGGGGGGTGGATCCTACGAGCAGTACTTC.

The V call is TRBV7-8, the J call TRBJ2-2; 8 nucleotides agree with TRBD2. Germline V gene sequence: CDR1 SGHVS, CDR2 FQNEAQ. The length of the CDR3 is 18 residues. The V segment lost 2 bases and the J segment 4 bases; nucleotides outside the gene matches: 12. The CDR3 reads CASSLPSGGTSSTGELFF. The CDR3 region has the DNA TGTGCCAGCAGCTTACCCAGCGGGGGCACCTCGAGCACCGGGGAGCTGTTTTTT.

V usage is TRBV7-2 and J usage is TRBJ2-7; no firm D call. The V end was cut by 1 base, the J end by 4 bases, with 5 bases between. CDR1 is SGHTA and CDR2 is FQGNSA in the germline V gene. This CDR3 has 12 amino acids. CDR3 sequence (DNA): TGTGCCAGCAGCTTAGTCTCGTACGAGCAGTACTTC. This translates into CASSLVSYEQYF.

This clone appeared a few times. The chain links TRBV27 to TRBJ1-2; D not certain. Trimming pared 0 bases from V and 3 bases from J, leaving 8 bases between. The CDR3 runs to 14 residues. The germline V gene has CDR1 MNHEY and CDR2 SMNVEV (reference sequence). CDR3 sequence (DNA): TGTGCCAGCAGTTTATCCGGGATTGACTATGGCTACACCTTC. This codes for CASSLSGIDYGYTF.

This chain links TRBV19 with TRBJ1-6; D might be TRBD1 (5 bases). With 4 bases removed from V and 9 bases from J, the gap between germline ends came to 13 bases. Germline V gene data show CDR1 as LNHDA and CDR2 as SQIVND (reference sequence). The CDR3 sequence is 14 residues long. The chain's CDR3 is CASSTGSGGSPLHF. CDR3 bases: TGTGCCAGTAGTACCGGAAGCGGGGGTTCACCCCTCCACTTT.

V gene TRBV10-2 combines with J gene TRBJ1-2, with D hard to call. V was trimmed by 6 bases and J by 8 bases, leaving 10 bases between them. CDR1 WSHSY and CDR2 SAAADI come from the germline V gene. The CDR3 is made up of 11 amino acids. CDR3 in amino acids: CASSQEGGYTF. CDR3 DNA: TGCGCCAGCAGCCAGGAGGGCGGCTACACCTTC.

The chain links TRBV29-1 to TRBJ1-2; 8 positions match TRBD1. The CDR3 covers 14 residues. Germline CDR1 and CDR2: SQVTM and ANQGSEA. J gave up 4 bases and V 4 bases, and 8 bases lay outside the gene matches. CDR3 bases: TGCAGCGTTGCCCCGACAGGGGAAGTCTATGGCTACACCTTC. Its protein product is CSVAPTGEVYGYTF.